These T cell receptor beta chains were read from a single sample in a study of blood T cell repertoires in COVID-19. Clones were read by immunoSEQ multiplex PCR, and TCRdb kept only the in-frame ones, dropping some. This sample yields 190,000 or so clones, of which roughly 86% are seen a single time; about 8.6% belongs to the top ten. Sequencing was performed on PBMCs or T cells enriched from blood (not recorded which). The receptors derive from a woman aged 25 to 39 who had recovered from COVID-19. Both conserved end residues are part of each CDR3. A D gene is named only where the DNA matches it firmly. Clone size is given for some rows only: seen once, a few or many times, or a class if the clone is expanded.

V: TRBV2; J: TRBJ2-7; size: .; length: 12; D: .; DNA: TGTGCCAGCAGTGAGGGGGCGAGCGAGCAGTACTTC; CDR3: CASSEGASEQYF
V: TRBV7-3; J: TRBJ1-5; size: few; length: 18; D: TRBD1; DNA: TGTGCCAGCAGCCCTAAAGGACAGGGGCGTTATAGCAATCAGCCCCAGCATTTT; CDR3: CASSPKGQGRYSNQPQHF
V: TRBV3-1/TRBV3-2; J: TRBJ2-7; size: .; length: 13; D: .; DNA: TGTGCCAGCAGCCAAGGAGACAGTTACGAGCAGTACTTC; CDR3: CASSQGDSYEQYF
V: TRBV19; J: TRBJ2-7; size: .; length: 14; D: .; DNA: TGTGCCAGTAGTATAGGGGGCCTCGCATACGAGCAGTACTTC; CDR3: CASSIGGLAYEQYF
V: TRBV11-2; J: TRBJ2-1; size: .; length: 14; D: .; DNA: TGTGCCAGCAGTCCCGAGGTCAGCAATAATGAGCAGTTCTTC; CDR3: CASSPEVSNNEQFF
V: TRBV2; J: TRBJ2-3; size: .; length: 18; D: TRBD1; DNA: TGTGCCAGCAGTGCCGCCGGGACAGGGGCCCCGGGGGCAGATACGCAGTATTTT; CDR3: CASSAAGTGAPGADTQYF
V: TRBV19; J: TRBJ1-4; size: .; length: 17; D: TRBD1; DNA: TGTGCCAGTAGCCCGAACACCCCCCAGGGGGCAAGAGAAAAACTGTTTTTT; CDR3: CASSPNTPQGAREKLFF
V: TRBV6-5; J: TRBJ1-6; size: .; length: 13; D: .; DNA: TGTGCCAGCAGTTACGGGCCCAATTCACCCCTCCACTTT; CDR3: CASSYGPNSPLHF
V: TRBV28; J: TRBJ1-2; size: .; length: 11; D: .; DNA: TGTGCCAGCAGGAGCTCTCGAGGCTACACCTTC; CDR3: CASRSSRGYTF
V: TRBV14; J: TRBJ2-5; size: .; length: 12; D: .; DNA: TGTGCCAGCAGCCAAGTACAGGAGACCCAGTACTTC; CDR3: CASSQVQETQYF
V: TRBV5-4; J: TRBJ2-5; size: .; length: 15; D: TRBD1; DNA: TGTGCCAGCAGAAACCGGGACAGGGGGCTGGAGACCCAGTACTTC; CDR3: CASRNRDRGLETQYF
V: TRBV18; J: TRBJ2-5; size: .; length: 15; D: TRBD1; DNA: TGTGCCAGCTCACAAACGGGGACAGCCCAAGAGACCCAGTACTTC; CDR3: CASSQTGTAQETQYF
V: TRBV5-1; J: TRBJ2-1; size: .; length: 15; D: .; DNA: TGCGCCAGCAGCCCGGCGGAGGTCTTCTACAATGAGCAGTTCTTC; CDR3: CASSPAEVFYNEQFF
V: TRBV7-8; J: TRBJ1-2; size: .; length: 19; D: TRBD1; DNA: TGTGCCAGCAGCTTAGCAGGCAGGACAGGGGTCCCCCTCTCCTATGGCTACACCTTC; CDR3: CASSLAGRTGVPLSYGYTF
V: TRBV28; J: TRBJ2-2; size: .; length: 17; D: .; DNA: TGTGCCAGCAGTCCCACCTCGGGCGGGACGTGGGTCGGGGAGCTGTTTTTT; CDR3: CASSPTSGGTWVGELFF